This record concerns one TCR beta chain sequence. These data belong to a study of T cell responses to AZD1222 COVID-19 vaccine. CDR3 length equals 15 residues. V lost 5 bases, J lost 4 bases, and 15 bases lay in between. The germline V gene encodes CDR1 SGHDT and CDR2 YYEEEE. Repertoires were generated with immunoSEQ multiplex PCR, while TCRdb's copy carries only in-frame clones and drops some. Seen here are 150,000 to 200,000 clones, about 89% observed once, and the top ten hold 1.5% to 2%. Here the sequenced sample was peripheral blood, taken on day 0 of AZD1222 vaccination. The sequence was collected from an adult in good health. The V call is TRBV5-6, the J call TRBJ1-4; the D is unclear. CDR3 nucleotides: TGTGCCAGCAGAACAAAGGCAGCGGGTAATGAAAAACTGTTTTTT. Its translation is CASRTKAAGNEKLFF.